This TCR beta chain was sequenced during a study of control samples from healthy donors and cancer patients. Assay used: immunoSEQ multiplex PCR; TCRdb lists only in-frame clones, some missing. The repertoire has 150,000 to 200,000 clones, just over 90% of them found once; the top ten carry about 1.4%. The germline V gene encodes CDR1 KGHDR and CDR2 SFDVKD. The CDR3 has 17 amino acids. With 2 bases removed from V and 2 bases from J, the gap between germline ends came to 15 bases. Sample: blood. This TCR came from a man aged 30-40 years in good health. The V gene is TRBV24-1, the J gene TRBJ1-5; D remains unclear. DNA for the CDR3: TGTGCCACCAGTGATTCGAGGGCAGGTAAGGGCAATCAGCCCCAGCATTTT. Translated, it gives CATSDSRAGKGNQPQHF.